These 11 T cell receptor beta chains share one sample of origin, sequenced in a study of T cell changes during pregnancy in multiple sclerosis. Sequenced by immunoSEQ multiplex PCR; TCRdb stores in-frame clones only, minus some. Of 45,000 to 70,000 clones listed, roughly 90% are singletons. Specimen: peripheral blood, collected in the third trimester of pregnancy. The source of these receptors is a female donor in good health, enrolled as a control in a pregnancy study.

A note on this clone: A junction boundary mismatches the germline segment, possibly from a read error. At the DNA level, this CDR3 is encoded by other sequences in the same sample as well. The rearrangement uses TRBV27 and TRBJ2-7; maybe TRBD1 (5 bases). The length of the CDR3 is 14 residues. The germline V gene has CDR1 MNHEY and CDR2 SMNVEV (reference sequence). The CDR3 coding sequence is TGCGCCAGCAGTTCCATTATCAGGGTCGGGGAGCAGTACTTC. Its protein product is CASSSIIRVGEQYF.

This chain uses TRBV4-1 with TRBJ1-1; TRBD1 matches at 10 bases. Germline V gene data show CDR1 as MGHRA and CDR2 as YSYEKL. Trimming removed 4 bases from V and 8 bases from J; junction bases left unmatched: 1. The CDR3 covers 12 residues. The CDR3 region is CASSPGQGEAFF. The DNA for the CDR3 is TGCGCCAGCAGCCCGGGACAGGGGGAAGCTTTCTTT.

This clone was found once. The chain uses TRBV4-3 and TRBJ1-2, with D unresolved. From germline, CDR1 is LGHNA and CDR2 YSLEER. CDR3 size: 13 residues. Trimming cost V 4 bases and J 8 bases, with 14 bases left between them. The CDR3 here is CASSLDPQRGYTF. CDR3 in DNA: TGCGCCAGCAGCCTAGATCCACAGCGGGGCTACACCTTC.

The gene calls are TRBV6-1 and TRBJ2-2, with D possibly matching TRBD1 (6 bases). The V gene lost 6 bases and the J gene lost 4 bases, with 18 bases spanning the gap. The length of the CDR3 is 16 residues. Germline CDR1 is MNHNS and CDR2 is SASEGT. This CDR3 is CASSESQGWSTGELFF. For the CDR3, the DNA is TGTGCCAGCAGCGAATCACAGGGCTGGAGCACCGGGGAGCTGTTTTTT.

The table lists this clone with a count of one. V gene TRBV5-1 combines with J gene TRBJ2-1; 11 bases agree with TRBD2. Germline V lookup: CDR1 SGHRS, CDR2 YFSETQ. The CDR3 has 16 residues. The J segment lost 9 bases and the V segment lost 2 bases, leaving 10 bases of the junction unmatched. CDR3 loop: CASSFLAGGPGGEQFF. The CDR3 DNA sequence: TGCGCCAGCAGCTTTTTAGCGGGAGGGCCAGGAGGTGAGCAGTTCTTC. Complete variable domain (other parts from reference TRBV5-1 and TRBJ2-1): KAGVTQTPRYLIKTRGQQVTLSCSPISGHRSVSWYQQTPGQGLQFLFEYFSETQRNKGNFPGRFSGRQFSNSRSEMNVSTLELGDSALYLCASSFLAGGPGGEQFFGPGTRLTVL.

The J gene is TRBJ2-1, the V gene TRBV4-2; D may be TRBD2 (6 bases). The CDR3 is 14 residues long. V lost 1 base and J 7 bases, leaving 11 bases between the germline ends. CDR1 and CDR2 from the germline V gene are LGHNA and YNFKEQ. This CDR3 is CASSQAWRANEQFF. CDR3 bases: TGTGCCAGCAGCCAAGCGTGGAGGGCTAATGAGCAGTTCTTC.

The chain carries TRBV4-3 and TRBJ1-1; maybe TRBD1 (6 bases). The germline V gene encodes CDR1 LGHNA and CDR2 YSLEER. The CDR3 length is 13 residues. Trimming took 1 base from V and 8 from J, leaving 11 bases between them. This chain's CDR3 is CASSQGNTGEAFF. Here the CDR3 DNA reads TGCGCCAGCAGCCAAGGAAATACAGGGGAAGCTTTCTTT.

The genes are TRBV4-1 and TRBJ1-3; maybe TRBD1 (5 bases). CDR3 length: 13 residues. CDR1 is MGHRA, CDR2 YSYEKL, per germline. Between the trimmed V and J ends, which lost 0 bases and 8 bases, there was a span of 8 bases. CDR3 sequence: CASSQEGPDTIYF. DNA of the CDR3: TGCGCCAGCAGCCAAGAGGGGCCAGACACCATATATTTT.

This sequence joins TRBV19 and TRBJ1-2; D is unclear. The CDR3 totals 12 residues. Per germline, CDR1 LNHDA and CDR2 SQIVND (reference sequence). V shed 5 bases and J shed 4 bases, with 8 bases lying between them. The chain's CDR3 is CASSEGAYGYTF. CDR3 coding DNA: TGTGCCAGTAGTGAGGGCGCCTATGGCTACACCTTC.

The chain combines TRBV19 with TRBJ2-4; D is unclear. Germline lookup yields CDR1 LNHDA and CDR2 SQIVND (reference sequence). The V and J ends lost 0 bases and 4 bases respectively, with 13 bases between them. This CDR3 spans 16 amino acids. The CDR3 sequence is CASSIEESSEKNIQYF. The CDR3 bases are TGTGCCAGTAGTATAGAGGAGTCGAGCGAGAAAAACATTCAGTACTTC.

This chain links TRBV7-9 with TRBJ1-3; D is undetermined. Trimming removed 8 bases from V and 4 bases from J, with 18 bases in between. Looked up from germline, CDR1 is SEHNR and CDR2 is FQNEAQ (reference sequence). The CDR3 covers 15 residues. The CDR3 DNA is TGTGCCAGCCACCCCCCGGGTGTACCGGGAAACACCATATATTTT. It encodes CASHPPGVPGNTIYF.